This T cell receptor (beta chain) was sequenced during a study of cytomegalovirus exposure and HLA in healthy donors. General study points: First-cohort TCR clusters tended to co-occur in the roughly 130 validation repertoires, a later analysis found.

This clone was seen a single time. Antigen: not known. Libraries were prepared by immunoSEQ multiplex PCR; TCRdb keeps only in-frame clonotypes and omits some of them. Here the sample spans roughly 260,000 clones, 90% being singletons. The length of the CDR3 is 16 residues. Per the germline V gene, CDR1 is ENHRY and CDR2 is SYGVKD. V trimming: 0 bases; J trimming: 7 bases; junction bases outside the gene matches: 6. The receptor's source is a woman aged 18 to 35 in good health and CMV-seronegative. V gene TRBV10-3 combines with J gene TRBJ2-2; 9 nucleotides match TRBD2. The sequenced sample consisted of PBMCs. The CDR3 loop is CAISESRTSVDGELFF. CDR3 bases: TGTGCCATCAGTGAGTCACGGACTAGCGTGGACGGGGAGCTGTTTTTT.